These 2 T cell receptor beta chains were all obtained from the same sample, sequenced in a study of T cell repertoires in cytomegalovirus infection. TCRdb analysed the reads with MiXCR anew, one entry per CDR3 protein. The sample lists around 310,000 distinct CDR3 sequences, 17% occurring once. Sequenced input: PBMCs. The origin of the receptors is a human donor in good health (CMV status not recorded). Some clones in this sample may be carry-over from other donors' samples.

This clonotype was found many times. The DNA of the CDR3 is TGTGCCACCAGCAGAGGTGGGCGGCAGGGTATCGATGGCTACACCTTC. Translated: CATSRGGRQGIDGYTF. This chain connects TRBV15 to TRBJ1-2; TRBD1 might be the D (5 bases). The CDR3 has 16 amino acids. V was pared by 1 base and J by 6 bases, with 18 bases between. Germline values: CDR1 LNHNV, CDR2 YYDKDF (reference sequence).

The rearrangement links TRBV19 to TRBJ1-5; D is undetermined. Trimming left V 4 bases short and J 9 bases short, with 10 bases between. The CDR3 extends over 12 amino acids. Germline CDR1 LNHDA, CDR2 SQIVND (reference sequence). The CDR3 coding sequence is TGTGCCAGTAGTACCCTCGCAGGGCCCCAGCATTTT. Translating it yields CASSTLAGPQHF.